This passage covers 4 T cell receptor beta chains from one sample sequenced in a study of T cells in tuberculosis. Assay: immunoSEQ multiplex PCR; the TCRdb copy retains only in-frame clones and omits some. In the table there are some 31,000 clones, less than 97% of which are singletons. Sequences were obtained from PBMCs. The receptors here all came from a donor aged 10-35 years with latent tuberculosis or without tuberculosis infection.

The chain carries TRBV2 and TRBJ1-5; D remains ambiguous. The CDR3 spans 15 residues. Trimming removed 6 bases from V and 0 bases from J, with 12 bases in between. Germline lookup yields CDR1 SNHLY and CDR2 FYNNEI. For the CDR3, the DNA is TGTGCCAGCAGACTTGAAAGTTATAGCAATCAGCCCCAGCATTTT. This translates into CASRLESYSNQPQHF. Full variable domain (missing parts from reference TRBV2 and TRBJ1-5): EPEVTQTPSHQVTQMGQEVILRCVPISNHLYFYWYRQILGQKVEFLVSFYNNEISEKSEIFDDQFSVERPDGSNFTLKIRSTKLEDSAMYFCASRLESYSNQPQHFGDGTRLSIL.

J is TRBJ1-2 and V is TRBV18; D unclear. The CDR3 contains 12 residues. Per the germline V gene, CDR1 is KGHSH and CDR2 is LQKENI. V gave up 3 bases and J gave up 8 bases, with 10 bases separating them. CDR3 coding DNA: TGTGCCAGCTCACCCCTTTCTAACGGCTACACCTTC. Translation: CASSPLSNGYTF.

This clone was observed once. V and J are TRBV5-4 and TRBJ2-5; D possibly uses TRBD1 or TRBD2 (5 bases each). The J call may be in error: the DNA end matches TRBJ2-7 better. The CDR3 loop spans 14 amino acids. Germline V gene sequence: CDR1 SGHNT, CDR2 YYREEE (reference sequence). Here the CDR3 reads CASSLNLGDYEQYF. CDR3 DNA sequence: TGTGCCAGCAGCTTGAATCTGGGGGACTACGAGCAGTACTTC.

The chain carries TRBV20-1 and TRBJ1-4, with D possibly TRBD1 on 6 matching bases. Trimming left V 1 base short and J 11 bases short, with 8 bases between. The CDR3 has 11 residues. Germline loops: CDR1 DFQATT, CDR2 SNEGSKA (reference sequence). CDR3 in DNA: TGCAGTGCTAGAGGTGACAGGAAACTGTTTTTT. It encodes CSARGDRKLFF.